This T cell receptor (beta chain) is from a study of vaccination effects on CD4 cells after COVID-19. The J segment lost 8 bases and the V segment lost 5 bases, leaving 11 bases of the junction unmatched. The germline CDR1 and CDR2 sequences are MNHEY and SVGEGT. The CDR3 has 15 residues. With the ViraFEST assay, the study expanded antigen-specific CD4+ T cells using viral peptide pools, then sequenced them. The culture ran for 9 to 11 days, and then CD4+ T cells were isolated. Wells containing two million PBMC each were cultured with around 9.1 IU/ml IL-2 and around 10 ug/ml peptides. TCRdb's table, derived via immunoSEQ multiplex PCR, lists solely in-frame clones and lacks some. The data contain around 11,000 clones, just under 75% of them singletons. Comments on this clone: Its antigen remains unknown.

The source was CD4+ T cells from PBMCs cultured with HCoV-229E spike peptides, collected before COVID-19 vaccination. The chain carries TRBV6-2 or TRBV6-3 and TRBJ2-1, with 8 positions matching TRBD2. This receptor was identified in a human donor who received a COVID-19 vaccine. The CDR3 coding sequence is TGTGCCAGCAGTCCGGGACGCGGGAGGATCGATGAGCAGTTCTTC. Its translation: CASSPGRGRIDEQFF.